The clone carrying this TCR beta chain was detected only a few times. What it recognizes is unknown. A universal primer site was incorporated via template switching, and the cDNA contained unique molecular identifiers. TCRdb redid the calling of the 5' RACE reads with MiXCR, one entry per CDR3 protein. The sample carries around 95,000 distinct CDR3 sequences, 5.9% recorded once. This entry comes from a study of identical twins. CDR3 length equals 14 residues. Germline V CDR1 and CDR2: SGHAT, FQNNGV. Trimming stripped 5 bases from V and 5 bases from J, with 12 bases between. Whole-study findings and limits: High-abundance cord blood beta clonotypes had fewer insertions; memory repertoires showed none. Weaker excess twin sharing was seen among beta out-of-frame sequences.

This sequence joins TRBV11-2 and TRBJ2-2; D uncertain. Sequencing used memory T cells sorted from blood. The receptor comes from a woman in her fifties or sixties in good health. The CDR3 spells CASSRPDRTGELFF. The CDR3 DNA reads as TGTGCCAGCAGCAGGCCCGACCGTACCGGGGAGCTGTTTTTT.